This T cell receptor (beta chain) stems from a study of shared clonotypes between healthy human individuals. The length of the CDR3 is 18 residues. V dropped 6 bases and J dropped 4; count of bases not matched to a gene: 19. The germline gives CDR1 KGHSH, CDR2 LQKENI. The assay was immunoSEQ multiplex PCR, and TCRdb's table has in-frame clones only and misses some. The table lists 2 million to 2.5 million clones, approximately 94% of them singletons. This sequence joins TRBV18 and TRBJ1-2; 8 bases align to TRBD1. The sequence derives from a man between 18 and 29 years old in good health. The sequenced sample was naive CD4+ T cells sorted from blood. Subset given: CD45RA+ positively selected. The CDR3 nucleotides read TGTGCCAGCTCTCCCGGTTTGACAGGGGAGTGGGGATCCTATGGCTACACCTTC. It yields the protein CASSPGLTGEWGSYGYTF.